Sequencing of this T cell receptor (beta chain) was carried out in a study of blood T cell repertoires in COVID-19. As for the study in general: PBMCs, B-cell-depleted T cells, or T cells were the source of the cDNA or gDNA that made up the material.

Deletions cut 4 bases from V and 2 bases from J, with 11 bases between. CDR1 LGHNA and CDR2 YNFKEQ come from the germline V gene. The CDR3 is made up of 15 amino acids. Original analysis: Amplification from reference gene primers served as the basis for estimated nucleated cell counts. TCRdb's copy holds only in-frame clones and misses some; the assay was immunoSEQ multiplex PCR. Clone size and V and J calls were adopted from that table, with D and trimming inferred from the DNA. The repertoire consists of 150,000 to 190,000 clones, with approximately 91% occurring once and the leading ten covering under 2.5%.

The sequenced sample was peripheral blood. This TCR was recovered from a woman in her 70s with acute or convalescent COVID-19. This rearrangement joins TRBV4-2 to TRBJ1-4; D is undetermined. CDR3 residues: CASSPRGETNEKLFF. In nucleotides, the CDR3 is TGTGCCAGCAGCCCCCGAGGAGAGACTAATGAAAAACTGTTTTTT.